This T cell receptor beta chain was captured in a study of T cells in women clearing cervical HPV infection. About the research overall: Case blood drawn at lesion detection; control blood after infection cleared.

About this clone itself: At one end, the junction sequence differs from germline, possibly due to a read error. The CDR3 is cut off 3 residues early in the read; its end comes from the germline J gene. Other DNA variants within this sample encode the same CDR3.

Germline V gene sequence: CDR1 SGHRS, CDR2 YFSETQ. This CDR3 is 16 amino acids long. The assay was immunoSEQ multiplex PCR, and TCRdb's table has in-frame clones only and misses some. Recorded for this sample: about 33,000 clones. This chain connects TRBV5-1 to TRBJ1-3; 10 bases line up with TRBD1. This receptor was taken from a woman aged 18 to 75 with a cervical HPV16 infection that either progressed to CIN3+ or cleared (not recorded which). Sequencing was done on a sample of blood buffy coat. The CDR3: CASRLSGTGVGNTIYF. Incomplete CDR3 DNA: TGCGCCAGCAGATTGTCTGGGACAGGGGTCGGAAACACA.